The rows below give T cell receptor beta chains drawn from one sample of a study of cytomegalovirus exposure and HLA in healthy donors. Produced via immunoSEQ multiplex PCR; TCRdb's table is partial and in-frame only. The profile shows around 230,000 clones, 80% to 90% of them singletons. The sample was PBMCs. These receptors all come from a girl aged 2-10 years in good health and CMV-seronegative. Each CDR3 is given with its conserved first and last residue. A D gene is named only where the DNA matches it firmly. Clone size is not always given. Where it is, it says once, few, many or a class for expanded clones.

J gene,clone size,D gene,V gene,CDR3 DNA,CDR3 protein
TRBJ1-6,.,.,TRBV2,TGTGCCAGCAGTGAAGGAGTCTTCGATAATTCACCCCTCCACTTT,CASSEGVFDNSPLHF
TRBJ2-1,once,TRBD2,TRBV9,TGTGCCAGCAGCGTAGCTCGGGCTAGCGGCTCCTACAATGAGCAGTTCTTC,CASSVARASGSYNEQFF
TRBJ2-7,.,.,TRBV15,TGTGCCACCAGCAGAGATATTAGCGGCTACGAGCAGTACTTC,CATSRDISGYEQYF
TRBJ1-2,.,TRBD1,TRBV6-6,TGTGCCAGCAGCCCAGGACAGGGGGGTGGCTACACCTTC,CASSPGQGGGYTF
TRBJ2-7,.,TRBD2,TRBV18,TGTGCCAGCTCTCCCGGGGGGGGACTAGAAATTTACGAGCAGTACTTC,CASSPGGGLEIYEQYF
TRBJ2-1,.,.,TRBV5-1,TGCGCCAGCAGCTTTGATCAGGGGACGTACAATGAGCAGTTCTTC,CASSFDQGTYNEQFF
TRBJ2-7,.,TRBD2,TRBV5-1,TGCGCCAGCAGCTTGGCGATCTTGGGACTCGGGGGGTCCTACGAGCAGTACTTC,CASSLAILGLGGSYEQYF
TRBJ1-6,.,.,TRBV6-1,TGTGCCAGCAGTGAAGGGGCAGGAACCTCACCCCTCCACTTT,CASSEGAGTSPLHF
TRBJ2-7,once,TRBD1,TRBV2,TGTGCCAGCAGTATACAGGGGTTTGCCTACGAGCAGTACTTC,CASSIQGFAYEQYF
TRBJ2-3,.,.,TRBV6-1,TGTGCCAGCAGTGAAGGTCGGTACACAGATACGCAGTATTTT,CASSEGRYTDTQYF